The 19 T cell receptor beta chains in this list originate from one sample, sequenced in a study of vaccination and CD4 T cells after COVID-19. The study sequenced cultured CD4+ T cell DNA using the Oncomine TCR Beta short-read assay. MiXCR was run by TCRdb on the PCR reads, yielding one entry per CDR3 protein. Of 9,900 or so distinct CDR3 sequences listed, about 30% are singletons. Treatment given: roughly 10-day PBMC culture with coronavirus spike peptide pools or control peptides (ViraFEST assay). These receptors' antigens are unknown. This specimen was CD4+ T cells from blood, cultured in vitro, taken after SARS-CoV-2 vaccination. Receptors originate from a human donor who had recovered from COVID-19.

The J gene is TRBJ1-2, the V gene TRBV24-1; 9 bases fit TRBD1. This CDR3 has 15 residues. The trim removed 3 bases at V and 7 bases at J, leaving 8 bases unmatched. CDR1 is KGHDR, CDR2 SFDVKD, per germline. CDR3 sequence reads: CATSDGGTGKAGYTF. The CDR3 region has the DNA TGTGCCACCAGTGATGGCGGGACAGGGAAGGCTGGCTACACCTTC.

By proportion, this clonotype is medium-sized. V is TRBV27 and J is TRBJ2-5; D not certain. V dropped 5 bases and J dropped 5 bases, with 12 bases sitting between them. CDR3 length: 13 residues. CDR1 and CDR2 (germline): MNHEY, SMNVEV (reference sequence). This chain's CDR3 is CASSTDLKETQYF. The CDR3 DNA sequence: TGTGCCAGCAGTACAGACTTAAAGGAGACCCAGTACTTC.

V is TRBV4-3 and J is TRBJ2-1; the D is unclear. Germline loops: CDR1 LGHNA, CDR2 YSLEER. The ends were cut back, 0 bases at V and 7 bases at J, with 7 bases in the middle. This CDR3 has 13 amino acids. CDR3 residues: CASSQELVNEQFF. As DNA, the CDR3 is TGCGCCAGCAGCCAAGAGTTAGTAAATGAGCAGTTCTTC.

This clonotype occurred a few times. The chain is built from TRBV6-2 or TRBV6-3 and TRBJ2-5; 9 bases match TRBD2. The CDR3 contains 16 residues. CDR1 and CDR2 from the germline V gene are MNHEY and SVGEGT. The J segment lost 2 bases and the V segment lost 8 bases, leaving 12 bases of the junction unmatched. The CDR3 bases are TGTGCCAGCCGACCTTTAGCGGGAGTGAGACAAGAGACCCAGTACTTC. This gives the protein CASRPLAGVRQETQYF.

The chain couples TRBV5-4 to TRBJ1-1; 11 bases match TRBD1. The CDR3 is 16 residues long. V was clipped by 10 bases and J by 7 bases; unmatched bases: 18. Germline V gene data show CDR1 as SGHNT and CDR2 as YYREEE (reference sequence). CDR3 in DNA: TGTGCCGGGGGACAGGGGGGTAGGTTGTTGGTGGGTGAAGCTTTCTTT. This codes for CAGGQGGRLLVGEAFF.

This clonotype was observed a handful of times. The chain couples TRBV18 to TRBJ1-2; D is perhaps TRBD1 (6 bases). The CDR3 covers 13 residues. Per germline, CDR1 KGHSH and CDR2 LQKENI. Trimming removed 3 bases at V and 7 bases at J, with 12 bases between. Here the CDR3 DNA reads TGTGCCAGCTCACCTACAGGGCCCGGTGGCTACACCTTC. Its translation: CASSPTGPGGYTF.

This clonotype was counted only a few times. The chain is built from TRBV7-2 and TRBJ1-2, with D unclear. From germline, CDR1 is SGHTA and CDR2 FQGNSA. The CDR3 loop spans 14 amino acids. Trimming took off 4 bases at V and 8 bases at J, with 17 bases between the two ends. CDR3 DNA: TGTGCCAGCAGCTCGAGGCCGCTGGACTCGGGCTACACCTTC. This codes for CASSSRPLDSGYTF.

This clonotype is judged medium-sized (0.01 to 0.1%). CDR3 DNA: TGTGCCAGCAGCCCCAGACAGGGGAGGAACACTGAAGCTTTCTTT. Translated: CASSPRQGRNTEAFF. The V and J genes are TRBV11-1 and TRBJ1-1; 8 bases map to TRBD1. Germline trimming cut 5 bases from V and 1 base from J; bases unmatched to any gene: 6. This CDR3 region has 15 residues. Germline assignment: CDR1 SGHAT and CDR2 FQDESV (reference sequence).

This clonotype has a handful of counts. J is TRBJ1-2 and V is TRBV7-8; D is unclear. The CDR3 runs 12 residues. Trimming removed 4 bases at V and 5 bases at J, with 8 bases between. Germline lookup yields CDR1 SGHVS and CDR2 FQNEAQ. DNA for the CDR3: TGTGCCAGCAGCTACACAGCATATGGCTACACCTTC. The encoded protein is CASSYTAYGYTF.

CDR3 coding DNA: TGTGCCAGCAGTTTATTAGGGCAGGAAGCTTTCTTT. It specifies CASSLLGQEAFF. The genes are TRBV28 and TRBJ1-1; the D is unclear. CDR1 is MDHEN and CDR2 is SYDVKM in the germline V gene. V was clipped by 1 base and J by 8 bases, with 8 bases between them. CDR3 length: 12 amino acids.

This clonotype has just a few counts. The rearrangement links TRBV11-2 to TRBJ2-7; no firm D call. This CDR3 region has 14 residues. Trimming cost V 5 bases and J 2 bases, with 13 bases left between them. The germline CDR1 and CDR2 sequences are SGHAT and FQNNGV. The CDR3 sequence: CASSTSRPAYEQYF. In nucleotides, the CDR3 is TGTGCCAGCAGCACTTCGAGGCCAGCCTACGAGCAGTACTTC.

The chain employs TRBV7-2 and TRBJ2-2; TRBD2 matches at 9 bases. J was trimmed by 3 bases and V by 2 bases; bases with no gene match: 4. This CDR3 spans 16 amino acids. The germline V gene encodes CDR1 SGHTA and CDR2 FQGNSA. The CDR3 loop reads CASSLTSGSYTGELFF. The CDR3 coding sequence is TGTGCCAGCAGCTTAACTAGCGGGTCATACACCGGGGAGCTGTTTTTT.

The rearrangement uses TRBV28 and TRBJ1-5, with TRBD1 matching over 9 bases. Germline trimming cut 5 bases from V and 0 bases from J; bases unmatched to any gene: 14. Germline CDR1 and CDR2: MDHEN and SYDVKM. The CDR3 is 19 amino acids. In nucleotides, the CDR3 is TGTGCCAGCAGTCCCGAGGGACAGGGTGCCTTCTATAGCAATCAGCCCCAGCATTTT. Protein: CASSPEGQGAFYSNQPQHF.

The genes are TRBV9 and TRBJ1-1, with D maybe TRBD1 (5 bases). V lost 2 bases to trimming and J lost 4 bases, with 12 bases between them. The length of the CDR3 is 14 residues. Germline V gives CDR1 SGDLS, CDR2 YYNGEE. As DNA, the CDR3 is TGTGCCAGCAGCGTTAAGGGGTGGGGCACTGAAGCTTTCTTT. This encodes CASSVKGWGTEAFF.

This clonotype was detected a few times. The V call is TRBV14, the J call TRBJ1-2, with D perhaps matching TRBD1 (5 bases). V lost 3 bases, J lost 4 bases, and 9 bases lay in between. This CDR3 is 13 amino acids long. Germline values: CDR1 SGHDN, CDR2 FVKESK. CDR3 DNA sequence: TGTGCCAGCAGCCACTCCAGGGCCTATGGCTACACCTTC. Encoded protein: CASSHSRAYGYTF.

This clonotype showed up just a few times. The chain carries TRBV11-3 and TRBJ2-3; D is possibly TRBD2 (5 bases). This CDR3 contains 15 residues. CDR1 is SGHNT, CDR2 YENEEA, per germline. Trimming cost V 1 base and J 5 bases, with 13 bases left between them. The CDR3 sequence: CASSLAAEGGDTQYF. CDR3 nucleotide sequence: TGTGCCAGCAGCTTAGCGGCGGAAGGAGGAGATACGCAGTATTTT.

The V call is TRBV7-2, the J call TRBJ2-5; TRBD1 or TRBD2 may be the D gene (6 bases each). Germline loops: CDR1 SGHTA, CDR2 FQGNSA. This CDR3 contains 14 residues. V lost 5 bases to trimming and J lost 7 bases, with 17 bases between them. In DNA form, the CDR3 reads TGTGCCAGCAGCCCACTAGGGGGAGGTGGGACCCAGTACTTC. Encoded protein: CASSPLGGGGTQYF.

The rearrangement joins TRBV6-4 to TRBJ2-5, with D hard to call. In germline, CDR1 is MRHNA, CDR2 SNTAGT. This CDR3 is 16 amino acids long. Trimming shortened V by 5 bases and J by 4 bases, and 20 bases separated the two germline ends. DNA for the CDR3: TGTGCCAGCAGTCGAAGCCACAACGCTAAGGGAGAGACCCAGTACTTC. Translation gives CASSRSHNAKGETQYF.

This chain joins TRBV6-1 and TRBJ1-2, with D maybe TRBD1 (5 bases). Germline values: CDR1 MNHNS, CDR2 SASEGT. V was shortened by 2 bases and J by 3 bases, with 16 bases between the two germline ends. This CDR3 is built from 16 residues. The CDR3 loop reads CASSELGGSLDYGYTF. Written as DNA, the CDR3 is TGTGCCAGCAGTGAACTCGGGGGAAGTTTGGACTATGGCTACACCTTC.